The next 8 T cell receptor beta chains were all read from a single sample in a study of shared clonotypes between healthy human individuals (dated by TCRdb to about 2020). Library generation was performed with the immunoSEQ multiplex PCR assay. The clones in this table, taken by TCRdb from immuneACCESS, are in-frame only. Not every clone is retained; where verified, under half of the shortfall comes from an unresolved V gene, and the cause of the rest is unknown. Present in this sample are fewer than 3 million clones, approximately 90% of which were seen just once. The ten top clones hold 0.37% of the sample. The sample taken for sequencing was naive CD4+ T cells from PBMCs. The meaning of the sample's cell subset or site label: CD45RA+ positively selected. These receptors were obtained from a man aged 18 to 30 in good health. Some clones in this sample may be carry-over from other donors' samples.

CDR3 DNA sequence: TGTGCCAGTAGTACCCAGATCAGGGGCGACTCCTACGAGCAGTACTTC. Translated, it gives CASSTQIRGDSYEQYF. The genes are TRBV19 and TRBJ2-7; TRBD1 might be the D (6 bases). Trimming removed 4 bases from V and 0 bases from J, with 16 bases in between. CDR1 and CDR2 from the germline V gene are LNHDA and SQIVND (reference sequence). CDR3 length equals 16 residues.

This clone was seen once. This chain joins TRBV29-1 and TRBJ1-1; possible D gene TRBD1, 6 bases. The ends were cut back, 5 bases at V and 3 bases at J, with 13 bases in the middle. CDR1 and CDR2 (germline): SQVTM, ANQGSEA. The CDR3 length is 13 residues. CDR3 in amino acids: CSVHHRADTEAFF. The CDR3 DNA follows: TGCAGCGTTCACCACAGGGCTGACACTGAAGCTTTCTTT.

DNA for the CDR3: TGTGCCTGGAGAGAATACGAGCAGTACTTC. Translated: CAWREYEQYF. The genes are TRBV30 and TRBJ2-7; D is unclear. Germline CDR1 and CDR2: GTSNPN and SVGIG (reference sequence). The CDR3 is 10 amino acids. The V gene lost 3 bases and the J gene lost 4 bases, with 4 bases spanning the gap. Using reference TRBV30 and TRBJ2-7 for the parts outside the CDR3, the full variable domain is SQTIHQWPATLVQPVGSPLSLECTVEGTSNPNLYWYRQAAGRGLQLLFYSVGIGQISSEVPQNLSASRPQDRQFILSSKKLLLSDSGFYLCAWREYEQYFGPGTRLTVT.

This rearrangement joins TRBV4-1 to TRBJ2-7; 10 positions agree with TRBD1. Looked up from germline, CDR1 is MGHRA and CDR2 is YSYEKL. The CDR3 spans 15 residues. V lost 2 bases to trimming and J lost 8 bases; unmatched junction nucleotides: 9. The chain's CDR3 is CASSQFLTGGGKQYF. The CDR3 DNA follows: TGCGCCAGCAGCCAATTCTTGACAGGGGGCGGGAAGCAGTACTTC.

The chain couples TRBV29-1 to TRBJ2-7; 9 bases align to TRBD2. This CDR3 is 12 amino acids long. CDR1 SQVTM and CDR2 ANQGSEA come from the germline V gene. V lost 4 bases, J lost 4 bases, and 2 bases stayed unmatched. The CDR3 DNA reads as TGCAGCGTTGGACTAGCGGAATACGAGCAGTACTTC. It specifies CSVGLAEYEQYF.

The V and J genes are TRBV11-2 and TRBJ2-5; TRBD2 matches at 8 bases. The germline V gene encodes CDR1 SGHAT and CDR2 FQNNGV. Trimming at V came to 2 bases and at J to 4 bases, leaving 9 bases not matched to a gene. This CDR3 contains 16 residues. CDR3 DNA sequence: TGTGCCAGCAGCTTAAGCGGACTAGCAGCGGGAGAGACCCAGTACTTC. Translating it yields CASSLSGLAAGETQYF.

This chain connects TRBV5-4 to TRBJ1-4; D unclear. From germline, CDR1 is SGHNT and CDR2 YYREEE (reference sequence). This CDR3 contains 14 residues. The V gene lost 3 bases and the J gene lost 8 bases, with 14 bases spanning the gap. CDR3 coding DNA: TGTGCCAGCAGCTCCGGGAAGAGTCGGGAAAAACTGTTTTTT. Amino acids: CASSSGKSREKLFF.

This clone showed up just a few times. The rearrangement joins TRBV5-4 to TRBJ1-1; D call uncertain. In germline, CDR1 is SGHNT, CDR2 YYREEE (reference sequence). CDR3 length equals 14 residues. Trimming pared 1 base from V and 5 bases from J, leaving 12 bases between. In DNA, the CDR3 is TGTGCCAGCAGCTTGAGTCCGGGAGTGACTGAAGCTTTCTTT. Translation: CASSLSPGVTEAFF.